The clone carrying this TCR beta chain showed up many times. Its antigen is unknown. This CDR3 has 14 residues. V dropped 5 bases and J dropped 6; count of bases not matched to a gene: 6. Germline CDR1 is DFQATT and CDR2 is SNEGSKA (reference sequence). The source of the sample is a study of T-cell reconstitution after alpha-beta-depleted transplantation in children. General study points: Once a year had passed after transplant, T-cell counts and diversity came mostly from newly produced T cells.

Unique molecular identifiers were used in preparing the TCRbeta library. Each CDR3 protein is one row after TCRdb ran MiXCR on the PCR reads. The sample lists around 440,000 distinct CDR3 sequences; over 9.5% were seen once. This rearrangement joins TRBV20-1 to TRBJ2-2, with 10 bases aligning to TRBD2. This receptor was obtained from a child aged 2 to 10 with inherited bone marrow failure, due to receive a stem cell transplant. The material was PBMCs, obtained before TCRalphabeta/CD19-depleted stem cell transplant. This CDR3 is CSAPGTSAAGELFF. In nucleotides, the CDR3 is TGCAGTGCTCCCGGGACTAGCGCGGCCGGGGAGCTGTTTTTT.